This passage covers 2 T cell receptor beta chains from one sample sequenced in a study of cytomegalovirus exposure and HLA in healthy donors (dated by TCRdb to 2016 to 2017). Libraries came from the immunoSEQ multiplex PCR assay. The multiplex PCR relied on a mix of 60 forward primers for TCR Vbeta segments and 13 reverse primers for TCR Jbeta segments. Entries here come from immuneACCESS through TCRdb and include only in-frame sequences with V and J called. Some clones fail to appear in such tables; in the studies checked, an unresolved V gene covers under half of the shortfall, and the cause of the remainder is unknown. The sample table lists approximately 150,000 clones, about two thirds of them with a count of one. The top ten constitute approximately 2.8% of the sample. Material for sequencing was PBMCs. These TCRs come from a woman aged 30 to 39 in good health and CMV-seronegative.

V usage is TRBV5-1 and J usage is TRBJ2-5; perhaps TRBD2 as D (6 bases). Trimming stripped 0 bases from V and 3 bases from J, with 9 bases between. Looked up from germline, CDR1 is SGHRS and CDR2 is YFSETQ. CDR3 length: 14 amino acids. This CDR3 is CASSLVGGEETQYF. CDR3 bases: TGCGCCAGCAGCTTGGTCGGGGGAGAAGAGACCCAGTACTTC.

The chain has TRBV5-6 and TRBJ2-5; 7 nucleotides match TRBD2. The junction had 13 bases not matched to a gene; V was cut back by 1 base and J by 4 bases. This CDR3 is built from 17 residues. The germline gives CDR1 SGHDT, CDR2 YYEEEE. CDR3 sequence: CASSLFGGGDPRETQYF. The CDR3 nucleotides read TGTGCCAGCAGCTTGTTTGGCGGGGGAGACCCCAGAGAGACCCAGTACTTC. The full variable domain, with the rest looked up from reference TRBV5-6 and TRBJ2-5, is DAGVTQSPTHLIKTRGQQVTLRCSPKSGHDTVSWYQQALGQGPQFIFQYYEEEERQRGNFPDRFSGHQFPNYSSELNVNALLLGDSALYLCASSLFGGGDPRETQYFGPGTRLLVL.